The 3 T cell receptor beta chains below all came from one sample that was sequenced in a study of blood T cell repertoires in COVID-19. Only in-frame clones appear in the TCRdb table, and some are missing; sequencing was by immunoSEQ multiplex PCR. Of under 250,000 clones in the sample, 85% to 90% are singletons; the top ten hold 5.5% to 7.5%. Specimen: peripheral blood. Receptor source: a woman aged 70-85 years with active or convalescent COVID-19.

This clone came up once. The V gene is TRBV7-9, the J gene TRBJ2-3; 11 bases line up with TRBD2. Trimming cost V 1 base and J 0 bases; bases outside gene matches: 3. The CDR3 has 17 residues. Germline V gene sequence: CDR1 SEHNR, CDR2 FQNEAQ (reference sequence). CDR3 loop: CASSLGLAGGSTDTQYF. CDR3 coding DNA: TGTGCCAGCAGCTTAGGGCTAGCGGGGGGTAGCACAGATACGCAGTATTTT.

Notes on this clone: The identical CDR3 is also encoded by other nucleotide sequences in the sample. The chain joins TRBV5-1 to TRBJ2-2; D is unclear. The CDR3 has 13 residues. Trimming shortened V by 0 bases and J by 4 bases, and 4 bases separated the two germline ends. Germline assignment: CDR1 SGHRS and CDR2 YFSETQ. The CDR3 DNA is TGCGCCAGCAGCTTGGGGCCCACCGGGGAGCTGTTTTTT. Translation gives CASSLGPTGELFF.

The chain carries TRBV19 and TRBJ2-3; 8 positions agree with TRBD2. The CDR3 has 14 residues. Germline CDR1 LNHDA, CDR2 SQIVND (reference sequence). Losses at the gene ends were 10 bases for V and 1 base for J; bases not matched to a gene: 7. The CDR3 region is CATSAGVGTDTQYF. The CDR3 nucleotides are TGTGCCACCTCAGCGGGGGTAGGCACAGATACGCAGTATTTT.